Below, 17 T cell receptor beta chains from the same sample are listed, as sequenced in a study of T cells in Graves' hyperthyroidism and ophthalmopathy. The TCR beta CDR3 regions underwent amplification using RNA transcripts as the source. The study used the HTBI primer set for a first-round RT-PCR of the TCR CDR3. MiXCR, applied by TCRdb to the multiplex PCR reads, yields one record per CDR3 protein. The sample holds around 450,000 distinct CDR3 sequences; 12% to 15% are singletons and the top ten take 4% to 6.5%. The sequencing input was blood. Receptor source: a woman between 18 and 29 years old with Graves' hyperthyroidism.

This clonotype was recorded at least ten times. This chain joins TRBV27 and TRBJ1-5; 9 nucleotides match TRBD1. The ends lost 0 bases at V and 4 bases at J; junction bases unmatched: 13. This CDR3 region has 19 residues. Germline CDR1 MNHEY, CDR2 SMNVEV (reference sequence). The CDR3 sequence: CASSLSRGRGQGQNQPQHF. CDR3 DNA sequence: TGTGCCAGCAGTTTATCGAGAGGAAGGGGACAGGGCCAAAATCAGCCCCAGCATTTT.

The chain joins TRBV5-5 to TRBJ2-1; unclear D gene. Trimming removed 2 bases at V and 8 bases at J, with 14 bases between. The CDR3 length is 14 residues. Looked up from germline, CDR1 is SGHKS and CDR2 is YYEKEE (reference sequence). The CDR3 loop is CASSFPTSPHEQFF. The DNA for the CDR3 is TGTGCCAGCAGCTTCCCCACCAGCCCTCATGAGCAGTTCTTC.

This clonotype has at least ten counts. This CDR3 is CSAETYNEQFF. The CDR3 DNA sequence: TGCAGTGCGGAGACTTACAATGAGCAGTTCTTC. The rearrangement uses TRBV20-1 and TRBJ2-1; D unclear. Germline CDR1 is DFQATT and CDR2 is SNEGSKA (reference sequence). V gave up 6 bases and J gave up 4 bases, with 7 bases separating them. This CDR3 contains 11 residues.

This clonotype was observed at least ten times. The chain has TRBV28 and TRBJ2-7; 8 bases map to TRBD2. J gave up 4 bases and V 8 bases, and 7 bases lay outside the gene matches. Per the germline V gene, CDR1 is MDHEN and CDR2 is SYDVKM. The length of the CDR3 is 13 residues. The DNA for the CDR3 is TGTGCCAGCGGGCGGGGGGTAGGGTACGAGCAGTACTTC. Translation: CASGRGVGYEQYF.

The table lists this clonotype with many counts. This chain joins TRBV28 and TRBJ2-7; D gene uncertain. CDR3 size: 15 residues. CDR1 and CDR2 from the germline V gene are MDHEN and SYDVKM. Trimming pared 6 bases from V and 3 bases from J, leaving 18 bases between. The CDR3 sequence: CASSSSIKFHYEQYF. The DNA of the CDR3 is TGTGCCAGCAGCAGCAGTATAAAATTCCACTACGAGCAGTACTTC.

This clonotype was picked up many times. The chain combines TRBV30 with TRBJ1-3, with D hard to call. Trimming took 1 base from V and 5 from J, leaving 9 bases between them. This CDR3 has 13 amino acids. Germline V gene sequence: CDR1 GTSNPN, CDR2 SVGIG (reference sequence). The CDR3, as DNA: TGTGCCTGGAGTGCCCACCTGCGAAACACCATATATTTT. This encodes CAWSAHLRNTIYF.

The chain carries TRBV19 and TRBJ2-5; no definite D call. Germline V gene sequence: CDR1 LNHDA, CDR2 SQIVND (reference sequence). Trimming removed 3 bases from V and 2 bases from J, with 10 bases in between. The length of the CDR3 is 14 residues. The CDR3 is CASSIRQRQETQYF. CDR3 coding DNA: TGTGCCAGTAGTATCCGGCAGAGACAAGAGACCCAGTACTTC.

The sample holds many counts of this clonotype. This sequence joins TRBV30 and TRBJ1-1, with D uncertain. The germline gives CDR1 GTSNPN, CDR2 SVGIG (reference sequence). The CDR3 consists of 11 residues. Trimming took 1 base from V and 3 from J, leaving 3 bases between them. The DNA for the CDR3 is TGTGCCTGGAGTGAGGACACTGAAGCTTTCTTT. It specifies CAWSEDTEAFF.

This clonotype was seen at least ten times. DNA of the CDR3: TGTGCCAGCAGTTTCCGCAGGGCCGGCGGCACAGATACGCAGTATTTT. This encodes CASSFRRAGGTDTQYF. This sequence joins TRBV27 and TRBJ2-3; D possibly corresponds to TRBD1 (5 bases). V shed 3 bases and J shed 1 base, with 14 bases lying between them. CDR3 length: 16 residues. Germline V gene lookup returns CDR1 MNHEY and CDR2 SMNVEV (reference sequence).

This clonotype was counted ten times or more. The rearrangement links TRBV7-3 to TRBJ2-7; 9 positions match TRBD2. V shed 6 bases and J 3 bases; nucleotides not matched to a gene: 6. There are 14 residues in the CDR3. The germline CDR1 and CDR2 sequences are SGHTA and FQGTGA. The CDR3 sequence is CASSLERGDYEQYF. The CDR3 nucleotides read TGTGCCAGCAGTCTAGAGCGGGGGGACTACGAGCAGTACTTC.

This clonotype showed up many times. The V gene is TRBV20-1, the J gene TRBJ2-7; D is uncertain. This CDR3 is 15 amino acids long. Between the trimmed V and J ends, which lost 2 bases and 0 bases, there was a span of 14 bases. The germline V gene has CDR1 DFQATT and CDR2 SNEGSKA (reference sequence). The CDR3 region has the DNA TGCAGTGCTAGAAGATGGAGTGCCCTCTCCTACGAGCAGTACTTC. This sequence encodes CSARRWSALSYEQYF.

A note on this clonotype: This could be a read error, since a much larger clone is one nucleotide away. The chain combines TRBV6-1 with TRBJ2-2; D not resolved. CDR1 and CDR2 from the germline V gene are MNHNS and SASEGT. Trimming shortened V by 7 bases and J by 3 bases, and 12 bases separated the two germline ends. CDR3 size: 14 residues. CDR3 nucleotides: TGTGCCAGCACCCTTGCTAGTTACACCGGGGAGCTGTTTTTT. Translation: CASTLASYTGELFF.

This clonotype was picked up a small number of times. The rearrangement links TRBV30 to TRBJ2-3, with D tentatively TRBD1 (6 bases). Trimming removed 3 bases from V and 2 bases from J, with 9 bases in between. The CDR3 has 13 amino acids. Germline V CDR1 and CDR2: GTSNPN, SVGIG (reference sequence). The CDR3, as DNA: TGTGCCTGGAGGGGGGCAGCCACAGATACGCAGTATTTT. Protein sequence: CAWRGAATDTQYF.

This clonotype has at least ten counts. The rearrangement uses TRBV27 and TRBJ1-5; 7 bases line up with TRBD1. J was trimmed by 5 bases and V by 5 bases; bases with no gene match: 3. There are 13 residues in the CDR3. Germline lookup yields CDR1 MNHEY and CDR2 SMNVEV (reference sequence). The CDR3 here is CASSDREDQPQHF. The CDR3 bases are TGTGCCAGCAGTGACAGGGAGGATCAGCCCCAGCATTTT.

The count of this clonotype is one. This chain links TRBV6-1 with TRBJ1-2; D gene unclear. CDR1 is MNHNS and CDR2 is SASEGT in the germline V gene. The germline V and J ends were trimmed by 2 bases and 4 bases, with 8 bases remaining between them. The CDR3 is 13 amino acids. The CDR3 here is CASSEFGSYGYTF. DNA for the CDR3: TGTGCCAGCAGTGAATTTGGAAGCTATGGCTACACCTTC.

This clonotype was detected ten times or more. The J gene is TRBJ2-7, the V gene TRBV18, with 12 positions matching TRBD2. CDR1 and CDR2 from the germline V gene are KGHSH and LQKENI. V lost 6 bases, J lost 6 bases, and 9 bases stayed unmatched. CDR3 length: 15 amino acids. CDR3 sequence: CASSLYGLAGSEQYF. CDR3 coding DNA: TGTGCCAGCTCTTTATACGGACTAGCGGGAAGCGAGCAGTACTTC.

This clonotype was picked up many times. CDR3 region: CASSHGTGENTEAFF. The CDR3 DNA follows: TGTGCCAGCAGCCACGGGACAGGGGAAAACACTGAAGCTTTCTTT. The chain recombines TRBV3-1 with TRBJ1-1; 10 bases line up with TRBD1. The CDR3 runs 15 residues. The V gene's germline CDR1 is LGHDT and CDR2 YNNKEL (reference sequence). Trimming cost V 3 bases and J 2 bases; bases outside gene matches: 3.